This entry concerns a single T cell receptor (beta chain). Antigen specificity is unknown. The ends were cut back, 7 bases at V and 7 bases at J, with 11 bases in the middle. The germline CDR1 and CDR2 sequences are MGHRA and YSYEKL. The CDR3 runs to 13 residues. What was amplified from RNA transcripts were TCR beta CDR3 regions. In the first-round RT-PCR of the TCR CDR3, the HTBI primer set was used. TCRdb ran MiXCR on the multiplex PCR reads and lists one entry per CDR3 protein. The sample yields hundreds of thousands of distinct CDR3 sequences, less than 25% seen once. This sample is drawn from a study of T cells in Graves' hyperthyroidism and ophthalmopathy. Study-level findings and limits: The model's output predicted ophthalmopathy at a median of approximately 6.5 months prior to onset.

The chain has TRBV4-1 and TRBJ1-6; D remains unclear. Sequencing input: blood. The receptor's source is a man younger than 40 with Graves' ophthalmopathy. The CDR3 DNA follows: TGCGCCAGCAAACCAACCCCAAATTCACCCCTCCACTTT. It yields the protein CASKPTPNSPLHF.